The 19 T cell receptor beta chains below come from one sample, sequenced in a study of response to subunit inactivated influenza vaccine. MiXCR, run by TCRdb on the RT-PCR reads, gives a single entry per CDR3 protein. The sample shows roughly 190,000 distinct CDR3 sequences, about 15% of them seen only once. The sample was CD8+ T cells sorted from PBMCs, taken about 5 days after vaccination. These receptors originate from a man between 50 and 59 years old who received an inactivated influenza vaccine.

This clonotype turned up a few times. This sequence joins TRBV27 and TRBJ1-6, with D possibly TRBD1 on 6 matching bases. This CDR3 is built from 18 residues. The ends were cut back, 5 bases at V and 14 bases at J, with 31 bases in the middle. The germline V gene has CDR1 MNHEY and CDR2 SMNVEV (reference sequence). The CDR3 here is CASSRVISGTRRLGTLHF. The CDR3 DNA reads as TGTGCCAGCAGTCGTGTGATTTCTGGGACAAGGAGGCTCGGAACCCTCCACTTT.

The chain links TRBV7-9 to TRBJ2-7; D is uncertain. This CDR3 region has 15 residues. Between the trimmed V and J ends, which lost 1 base and 7 bases, there was a span of 17 bases. CDR1 is SEHNR, CDR2 FQNEAQ, per germline (reference sequence). CDR3 sequence reads: CASSLVLGPSPEQYF. The CDR3 DNA reads as TGTGCCAGCAGCTTAGTCCTAGGGCCCTCGCCGGAGCAGTACTTC. Filled out from reference TRBV7-9 and TRBJ2-7, the complete variable domain reads DTGVSQNPRHKITKRGQNVTFRCDPISEHNRLYWYRQTLGQGPEFLTYFQNEAQLEKSRLLSDRFSAERPKGSFSTLEIQRTEQGDSAMYLCASSLVLGPSPEQYFGPGTRLTVT.

This rearrangement joins TRBV7-9 to TRBJ2-7, with TRBD1 identical over 8 bases. The CDR3 is 14 residues long. V lost 5 bases and J lost 2; bases outside the gene matches: 5. Germline values: CDR1 SEHNR, CDR2 FQNEAQ (reference sequence). In DNA form, the CDR3 reads TGTGCCAGCAGCCGGACAGGGCAGACCTACGAGCAGTACTTC. Protein product: CASSRTGQTYEQYF.

The chain uses TRBV13 and TRBJ2-5; 9 bases are shared with TRBD1. The trim removed 5 bases at V and 5 bases at J, leaving 3 bases unmatched. CDR3 length: 13 residues. Germline assignment: CDR1 PRHDT and CDR2 FYEKMQ (reference sequence). This CDR3 reads CASSGDREETQYF. The CDR3 DNA sequence: TGTGCCAGCAGCGGGGACAGGGAGGAGACCCAGTACTTC.

The V and J genes are TRBV7-9 and TRBJ2-1; 11 bases map to TRBD1. V shed 0 bases and J 9 bases; nucleotides not matched to a gene: 7. The CDR3 spans 16 residues. Per germline, CDR1 SEHNR and CDR2 FQNEAQ (reference sequence). The CDR3 reads CASSLAPGQGDSEQFF. The DNA for the CDR3 is TGTGCCAGCAGCTTAGCACCGGGACAGGGGGATAGTGAGCAGTTCTTC.

The gene calls are TRBV28 and TRBJ2-7; TRBD2 is a possible D gene (6 bases). Trimming took off 6 bases at V and 3 bases at J, with 18 bases between the two ends. Per the germline V gene, CDR1 is MDHEN and CDR2 is SYDVKM. This CDR3 is built from 15 residues. The CDR3 sequence: CASRGGLAAFYEQYF. CDR3 in DNA: TGTGCCAGCAGGGGTGGGTTAGCGGCCTTCTACGAGCAGTACTTC.

The chain couples TRBV7-9 to TRBJ2-3; D remains ambiguous. Matching the DNA end better, TRBJ1-5 makes the J call doubtful. The germline gives CDR1 SEHNR, CDR2 FQNEAQ (reference sequence). This CDR3 region has 15 residues. The CDR3 DNA reads TGTGCCAGCAGCTTACTCCAGTCTAGCACAGATACGCAGCATTTT. It yields the protein CASSLLQSSTDTQHF.

The genes are TRBV2 and TRBJ2-7; TRBD1 might be the D (6 bases). The CDR3 contains 14 residues. Germline CDR1 is SNHLY and CDR2 is FYNNEI. V was shortened by 3 bases and J by 2 bases, with 11 bases between the two germline ends. The CDR3 bases are TGTGCCAGCAGTGATGAACAGGGAACCTACGAGCAGTACTTC. Amino acid sequence: CASSDEQGTYEQYF.

The V gene is TRBV3-1, the J gene TRBJ2-1; no reliable D call. V was pared by 8 bases and J by 9 bases, with 14 bases between. Germline-derived CDR1 and CDR2 are LGHDT and YNNKEL (reference sequence). The CDR3 is 12 residues long. Written as DNA, the CDR3 is TGTGCCAGCGGCAGTTGGGCCGCTGAGCAGTTCTTC. The encoded protein is CASGSWAAEQFF.

The genes are TRBV20-1 and TRBJ2-3; TRBD2 matches at 9 bases. The CDR3 runs 15 residues. Germline V gene sequence: CDR1 DFQATT, CDR2 SNEGSKA (reference sequence). V lost 5 bases to trimming and J lost 6 bases; unmatched junction nucleotides: 12. CDR3 protein: CSAHPLAGERDTQYF. CDR3 bases: TGCAGTGCTCATCCTTTAGCGGGAGAGCGGGATACGCAGTATTTT.

In its sample, this clonotype was seen many times. The rearrangement joins TRBV11-2 to TRBJ2-7; 10 positions match TRBD1. The CDR3 length is 18 residues. Germline values: CDR1 SGHAT, CDR2 FQNNGV. Trimming removed 2 bases from V and 4 bases from J; junction bases left unmatched: 14. As DNA, the CDR3 is TGTGCCAGCAGCTTACCCAACAAAGGGGACAGGGGAAGGTACGAGCAGTACTTC. This encodes CASSLPNKGDRGRYEQYF.

The J gene is TRBJ2-3, the V gene TRBV24-1, with D hard to call. The CDR3 runs 12 residues. Trimming stripped 6 bases from V and 6 bases from J, with 9 bases between. The germline V gene has CDR1 KGHDR and CDR2 SFDVKD. CDR3 nucleotide sequence: TGTGCCACCAGTTTGGGTTTGGATACGCAGTATTTT. Its protein product is CATSLGLDTQYF.

V is TRBV28 and J is TRBJ2-7; 7 nucleotides align to TRBD2. The CDR3 covers 13 residues. The germline V gene has CDR1 MDHEN and CDR2 SYDVKM. V lost 3 bases to trimming and J lost 3 bases; unmatched junction nucleotides: 2. CDR3 sequence reads: CASSFERDYEQYF. CDR3 nucleotide sequence: TGTGCCAGCAGTTTTGAGCGGGACTACGAGCAGTACTTC.

V usage is TRBV6-1 and J usage is TRBJ2-2, with D perhaps TRBD1 (5 bases). Trimming shortened V by 8 bases and J by 2 bases, and 12 bases separated the two germline ends. The CDR3 has 14 amino acids. Germline CDR1 MNHNS, CDR2 SASEGT. For the CDR3, the DNA is TGTGCCAGCCAGTGGGGCAGCAACACCGGGGAGCTGTTTTTT. Translated: CASQWGSNTGELFF.

V gene TRBV4-3 combines with J gene TRBJ2-7; D perhaps matches TRBD1 (6 bases). V was cut by 1 base and J by 2 bases, with 12 bases left in between. Germline V gives CDR1 LGHNA, CDR2 YSLEER. CDR3 size: 15 residues. The CDR3 is CASSQGQALPYEQYF. CDR3 coding DNA: TGCGCCAGCAGCCAAGGACAGGCCCTTCCCTACGAGCAGTACTTC.

The chain combines TRBV12-3 or TRBV12-4 with TRBJ2-2, with 7 bases fitting TRBD2. This CDR3 contains 16 residues. The junction had 3 bases not matched to a gene; V was cut back by 1 base and J by 1 base. In nucleotides, the CDR3 is TGTGCCAGCAGTTTAGATGGCGGGGGGAACACCGGGGAGCTGTTTTTT. Its translation is CASSLDGGGNTGELFF.

This clonotype was seen a handful of times. This sequence joins TRBV3-1 and TRBJ2-1, with 8 nucleotides matching TRBD2. This CDR3 has 17 amino acids. The V and J ends lost 1 base and 0 bases, in that order; junction bases with no gene match: 5. Per germline, CDR1 LGHDT and CDR2 YNNKEL (reference sequence). For the CDR3, the DNA is TGTGCCAGCAGCCAAGCGGCGCTAGCGGGCTCCTACAATGAGCAGTTCTTC. Translated, it gives CASSQAALAGSYNEQFF.

CDR3 region: CASSQVGLGTSDSYEQYF. The CDR3 region has the DNA TGTGCCAGCAGCCAAGTCGGACTGGGGACTAGCGACTCCTACGAGCAGTACTTC. The J gene is TRBJ2-7, the V gene TRBV3-1; TRBD2 matches at 10 bases. This CDR3 spans 18 amino acids. Germline assignment: CDR1 LGHDT and CDR2 YNNKEL (reference sequence). Trimming cost V 1 base and J 0 bases; bases outside gene matches: 9.

The rearrangement uses TRBV7-9 and TRBJ1-2; D possibly corresponds to TRBD1 (5 bases). Trimming pared 4 bases from V and 0 bases from J, leaving 6 bases between. CDR3 length equals 13 residues. Germline assignment: CDR1 SEHNR and CDR2 FQNEAQ (reference sequence). Here the CDR3 reads CASSSTANYGYTF. The DNA for the CDR3 is TGTGCCAGCAGCTCGACAGCTAACTATGGCTACACCTTC.